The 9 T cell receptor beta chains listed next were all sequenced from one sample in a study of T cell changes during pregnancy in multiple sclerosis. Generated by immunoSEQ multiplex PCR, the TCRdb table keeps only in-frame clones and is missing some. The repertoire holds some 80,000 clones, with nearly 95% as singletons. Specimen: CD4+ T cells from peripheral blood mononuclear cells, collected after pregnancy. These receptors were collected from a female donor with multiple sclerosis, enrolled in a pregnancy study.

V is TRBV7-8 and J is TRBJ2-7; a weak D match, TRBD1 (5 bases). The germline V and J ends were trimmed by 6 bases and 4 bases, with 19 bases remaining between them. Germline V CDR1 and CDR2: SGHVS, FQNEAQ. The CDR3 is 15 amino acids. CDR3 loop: CASSPVDRSDYEQYF. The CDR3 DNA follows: TGTGCCAGCAGTCCGGTCGACAGATCGGATTACGAGCAGTACTTC.

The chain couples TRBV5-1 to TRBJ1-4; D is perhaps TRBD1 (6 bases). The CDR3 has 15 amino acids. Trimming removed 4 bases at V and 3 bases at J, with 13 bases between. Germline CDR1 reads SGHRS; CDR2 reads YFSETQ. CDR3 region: CASSPPGQPNEKLFF. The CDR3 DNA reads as TGCGCCAGCAGCCCCCCCGGACAGCCTAATGAAAAACTGTTTTTT.

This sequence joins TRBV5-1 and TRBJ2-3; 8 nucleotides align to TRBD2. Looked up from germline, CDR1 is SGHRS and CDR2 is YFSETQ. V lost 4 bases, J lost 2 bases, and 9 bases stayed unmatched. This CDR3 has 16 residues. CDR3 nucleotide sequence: TGCGCCAGCAGCCTGAATAGCGGGGTGAACACAGATACGCAGTATTTT. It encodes CASSLNSGVNTDTQYF.

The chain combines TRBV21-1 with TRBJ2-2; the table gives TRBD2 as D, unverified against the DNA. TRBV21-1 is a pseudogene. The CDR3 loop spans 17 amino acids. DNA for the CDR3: TGTGCCAGCAGCCCCGAGGAAGCGGGAGGAGGCACCGGGGAGCTGTTTTTT. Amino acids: CASSPEEAGGGTGELFF.

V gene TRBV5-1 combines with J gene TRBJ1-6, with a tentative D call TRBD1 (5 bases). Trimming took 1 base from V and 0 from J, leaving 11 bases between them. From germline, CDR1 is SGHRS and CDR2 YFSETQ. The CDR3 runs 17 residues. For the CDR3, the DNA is TGCGCCAGCAGCTTGAGGCAGGGAAGCTCCTATAATTCACCCCTCCACTTT. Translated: CASSLRQGSSYNSPLHF.

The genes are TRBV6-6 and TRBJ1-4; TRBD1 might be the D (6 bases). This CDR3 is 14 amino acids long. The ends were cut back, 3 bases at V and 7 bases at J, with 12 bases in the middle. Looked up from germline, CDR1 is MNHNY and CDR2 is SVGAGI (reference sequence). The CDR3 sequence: CASSYGGRGEKLFF. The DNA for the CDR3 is TGTGCCAGCAGTTATGGGGGCCGTGGTGAAAAACTGTTTTTT.

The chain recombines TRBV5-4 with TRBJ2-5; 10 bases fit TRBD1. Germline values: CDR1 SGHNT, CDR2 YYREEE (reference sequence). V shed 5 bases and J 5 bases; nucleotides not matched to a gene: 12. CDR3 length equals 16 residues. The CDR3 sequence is CASSAPGTGVKETQYF. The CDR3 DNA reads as TGTGCCAGCAGTGCTCCGGGGACAGGGGTGAAGGAGACCCAGTACTTC.

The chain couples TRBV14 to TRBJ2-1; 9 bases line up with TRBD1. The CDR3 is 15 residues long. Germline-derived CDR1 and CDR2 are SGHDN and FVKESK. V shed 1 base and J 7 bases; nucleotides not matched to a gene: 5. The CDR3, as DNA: TGTGCCAGCAGCCAAGCGTACAGGGGGCTGAATGAGCAGTTCTTC. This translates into CASSQAYRGLNEQFF. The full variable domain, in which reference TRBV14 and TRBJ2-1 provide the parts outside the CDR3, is EAGVTQFPSHSVIEKGQTVTLRCDPISGHDNLYWYRRVMGKEIKFLLHFVKESKQDESGMPNNRFLAERTGGTYSTLKVQPAELEDSGVYFCASSQAYRGLNEQFFGPGTRLTVL.

In DNA, the CDR3 is TGTGCCAGTGGAAGGACAGGGAACACCGGGGAGCTGTTTTTT. It specifies CASGRTGNTGELFF. V and J are TRBV19 and TRBJ2-2; 7 bases are a match to TRBD1. There are 14 residues in the CDR3. V gave up 8 bases and J gave up 1 base; unmatched junction bases: 4. From germline, CDR1 is LNHDA and CDR2 SQIVND (reference sequence).